The entry below gives a single TCR beta chain sequence along with its context. Under the authors' procedure: Reference gene primer amplification in the assay estimated nucleated cell counts. Data came from immunoSEQ multiplex PCR; TCRdb stores just in-frame clones and leaves some out. V, J and clone size are taken as reported in that table, and D and trimming were inferred from the DNA itself. The repertoire holds about 220,000 clones, with approximately 82% as singletons. This CDR3 contains 13 residues. V lost 6 bases and J 3 bases, leaving 12 bases between the germline ends. From germline, CDR1 is SGHDN and CDR2 FVKESK. The sample originates from a study of blood T cell repertoires in COVID-19. Across the whole study: Sites across the United States, Italy and Spain contributed samples from acute and convalescent COVID-19. PBMCs, B-cell-depleted T cells, or T cells were the source of the cDNA or gDNA that made up the material.

The chain combines TRBV14 with TRBJ2-7; maybe TRBD1 (6 bases). Sequenced material: peripheral blood. The sequence was collected from a woman aged 80 or over with acute or convalescent COVID-19. The CDR3 DNA reads as TGTGCCAGCAGACGGCAGGGGAACTACGAGCAGTACTTC. The encoded protein is CASRRQGNYEQYF.